These T cell receptor beta chains were read from a single sample in a study of tumor and adjacent non-tumor tissue in lung cancer. TCRdb reprocessed the multiplex PCR reads via MiXCR and lists one record per CDR3 protein. Altogether tens of thousands of distinct CDR3 sequences are present, approximately 68% being singletons, with the ten largest covering about a quarter. The specimen sequenced was distant non-tumor lung tissue. These TCRs come from a woman between 45 and 65 years old with non-small cell lung cancer. Each CDR3 is given with its conserved first and last residue. Fields, in order: J gene, V gene, clone size, D gene, CDR3 protein, CDR3 DNA. D genes are given only for firm matches. Where a row states a size, it is once, few, many or the class of an expanded clone; other rows omit it.

J gene: TRBJ2-5
V gene: TRBV24-1
clone size: few
D gene: NA
CDR3 protein: CATSDLRETQYF
CDR3 DNA: TGTGCCACCAGTGATTTGCGGGAGACCCAGTACTTC

J gene: TRBJ2-1
V gene: TRBV12-3/TRBV12-4
clone size: once
D gene: NA
CDR3 protein: CGRSSTRTPDNEQFF
CDR3 DNA: TGTGGCAGAAGCTCAACCAGGACGCCAGACAATGAGCAGTTCTTC

J gene: TRBJ1-1
V gene: TRBV4-1
clone size: few
D gene: NA
CDR3 protein: CASSQDLYGVGTEAFF
CDR3 DNA: TGCGCCAGCAGCCAAGATCTCTACGGAGTCGGCACTGAGGCTTTCTTT

J gene: TRBJ2-5
V gene: TRBV12-3/TRBV12-4
clone size: NA
D gene: NA
CDR3 protein: CTSSLLDGETQYF
CDR3 DNA: TGTACCAGCAGTTTGTTAGACGGCGAGACCCAATACTTC

J gene: TRBJ1-3
V gene: TRBV12-3/TRBV12-4
clone size: NA
D gene: TRBD1
CDR3 protein: CASSLRQGNGNTIYF
CDR3 DNA: TGTGCCAGCAGTTTGAGACAGGGTAACGGAAACACCATATATTTT

J gene: TRBJ1-1
V gene: TRBV12-3/TRBV12-4
clone size: NA
D gene: TRBD1
CDR3 protein: CASSRPGQGGIEAFF
CDR3 DNA: TGTGCCAGCAGTCGACCGGGACAGGGTGGAATTGAAGCTTTCTTT

J gene: TRBJ2-1
V gene: TRBV11-2
clone size: NA
D gene: NA
CDR3 protein: CACSSGLHNGQFF
CDR3 DNA: TGTGCCTGCAGCTCCGGACTTCACAATGGGCAGTTCTTC

J gene: TRBJ2-7
V gene: TRBV28
clone size: NA
D gene: TRBD1
CDR3 protein: CASSTGVPNEQYF
CDR3 DNA: TGTGCCAGCAGTACAGGGGTTCCCAACGAGCAGTACTTC

J gene: TRBJ2-1
V gene: TRBV20-1
clone size: many
D gene: TRBD2
CDR3 protein: CSARDLEGTSGGYNEQFF
CDR3 DNA: TGCAGTGCTAGAGATCTAGAAGGGACTAGCGGAGGCTACAATGAGCAGTTCTTC

J gene: TRBJ2-3
V gene: TRBV11-3
clone size: NA
D gene: NA
CDR3 protein: CVSSTRDTDTQYF
CDR3 DNA: TGTGTCAGCAGTACCAGGGATACAGATACGCAGTATTTT

J gene: TRBJ2-3
V gene: TRBV5-6
clone size: NA
D gene: TRBD1
CDR3 protein: CVSSKTGPTADTLYF
CDR3 DNA: TGTGTCAGCAGTAAGACAGGGCCCACTGCAGATACGCTGTATTTT

J gene: TRBJ2-1
V gene: TRBV6-2/TRBV6-3
clone size: NA
D gene: NA
CDR3 protein: CCSSQSPDPYNEQFF
CDR3 DNA: TGTTGCAGCAGTCAGAGCCCCGACCCATACAATGAGCAGTTCTTC

J gene: TRBJ1-5
V gene: TRBV12-3/TRBV12-4
clone size: NA
D gene: NA
CDR3 protein: CASSPDHVYPQHF
CDR3 DNA: TGTGCCAGCAGTCCGGACCACGTGTATCCCCAGCATTTT

J gene: TRBJ2-7
V gene: TRBV20-1
clone size: NA
D gene: NA
CDR3 protein: CSALNSGRSYEQYF
CDR3 DNA: TGCAGTGCTCTCAATAGTGGGCGCTCCTACGAGCAGTACTTC

J gene: TRBJ1-5
V gene: TRBV20-1
clone size: NA
D gene: NA
CDR3 protein: CSVSREGSYQPQDF
CDR3 DNA: TGCAGTGTCTCCCGCGAGGGAAGTTACCAGCCCCAGGATTTT

J gene: TRBJ2-2
V gene: TRBV29-1
clone size: NA
D gene: NA
CDR3 protein: CSVGGLSFTGELFF
CDR3 DNA: TGCAGCGTTGGGGGACTTAGCTTCACCGGGGAGCTGTTTTTT

J gene: TRBJ1-6
V gene: TRBV11-2
clone size: NA
D gene: NA
CDR3 protein: CAGSLAWDNSPLHF
CDR3 DNA: TGTGCGGGCAGCTTAGCATGGGATAATTCACCCCTCCACTTT

J gene: TRBJ2-3
V gene: TRBV5-1
clone size: NA
D gene: TRBD1
CDR3 protein: CASSAEPGQGTDTQYF
CDR3 DNA: TGCGCCAGCAGCGCAGAACCGGGACAGGGTACAGATACGCAGTATTTT

J gene: TRBJ2-1
V gene: TRBV29-1
clone size: many
D gene: TRBD1
CDR3 protein: CSYHRRDRGVDEQFF
CDR3 DNA: TGCAGCTACCACCGCCGGGACAGGGGTGTCGATGAGCAGTTCTTC

J gene: TRBJ1-1
V gene: TRBV11-1
clone size: NA
D gene: NA
CDR3 protein: CAGSRIGEQGVGTEAFF
CDR3 DNA: TGTGCCGGCAGCAGAATAGGTGAACAGGGAGTTGGCACTGAAGCTTTCTTT

J gene: TRBJ2-1
V gene: TRBV28
clone size: NA
D gene: NA
CDR3 protein: CASREYPYNEQFF
CDR3 DNA: TGTGCCAGCCGGGAGTACCCCTACAATGAGCAGTTCTTC

J gene: TRBJ1-1
V gene: TRBV28
clone size: NA
D gene: NA
CDR3 protein: CVSSLNTEVFF
CDR3 DNA: TGTGTCAGCAGTTTGAACACTGAAGTTTTCTTT

J gene: TRBJ2-2
V gene: TRBV4-1
clone size: NA
D gene: NA
CDR3 protein: CASSQGRYPAGKLYF
CDR3 DNA: TGCGCCAGCAGCCAAGGACGCTACCCCGCCGGGAAGCTGTATTTT

J gene: TRBJ1-1
V gene: TRBV4-1
clone size: NA
D gene: NA
CDR3 protein: CVSNQDRYRANTEAFF
CDR3 DNA: TGCGTCAGCAACCAAGATCGTTACAGAGCGAACACTGAGGCTTTCTTT

J gene: TRBJ1-4
V gene: TRBV11-2
clone size: NA
D gene: NA
CDR3 protein: CARSLDSTNETLFF
CDR3 DNA: TGTGCCCGCAGTCTTGATAGCACTAATGAAACACTGTTTTTT

J gene: TRBJ2-1
V gene: TRBV7-2
clone size: NA
D gene: NA
CDR3 protein: CASSPRLVDEQFF
CDR3 DNA: TGTGCCAGCAGCCCTAGACTAGTAGATGAGCAGTTCTTC

J gene: TRBJ2-1
V gene: TRBV6-1
clone size: NA
D gene: NA
CDR3 protein: CASSLVWNVHEQFF
CDR3 DNA: TGTGCCAGCAGTTTAGTCTGGAATGTTCATGAGCAGTTCTTC

J gene: TRBJ2-3
V gene: TRBV11-1
clone size: NA
D gene: NA
CDR3 protein: CAGSFSVGSTDTQYF
CDR3 DNA: TGTGCCGGTAGCTTCTCTGTGGGCTCCACAGATACGCAGTATTTT

J gene: TRBJ2-1
V gene: TRBV6-2/TRBV6-3
clone size: NA
D gene: NA
CDR3 protein: CVSSYRASFLYNEQFF
CDR3 DNA: TGTGTCAGCAGTTACCGGGCTAGCTTTCTTTACAATGAGCAGTTCTTC

J gene: TRBJ2-2
V gene: TRBV4-3
clone size: few
D gene: NA
CDR3 protein: CASSQTGTVNTGELFF
CDR3 DNA: TGCGCCAGCAGCCAAACCGGGACTGTGAACACCGGGGAGCTGTTTTTT

J gene: TRBJ1-6
V gene: TRBV20-1
clone size: NA
D gene: NA
CDR3 protein: CRADMAQRFHF
CDR3 DNA: TGCCGCGCAGACATGGCCCAAAGGTTCCACTTT

J gene: TRBJ2-7
V gene: TRBV10-3
clone size: NA
D gene: TRBD1
CDR3 protein: CAISDGRGHVYKQYF
CDR3 DNA: TGTGCCATCAGTGACGGCAGGGGGCACGTGTACAAGCAGTACTTC

J gene: TRBJ1-1
V gene: TRBV4-1
clone size: NA
D gene: NA
CDR3 protein: CASSQDLYRWNTKAFF
CDR3 DNA: TGCGCCAGCAGCCAAGATTTGTACAGGTGGAATACTAAAGCTTTCTTT

J gene: TRBJ2-5
V gene: TRBV29-1
clone size: many
D gene: NA
CDR3 protein: CSVLQGVEETQYF
CDR3 DNA: TGCAGCGTTTTGCAGGGTGTGGAAGAGACCCAGTACTTC

J gene: TRBJ2-2
V gene: TRBV20-1
clone size: many
D gene: NA
CDR3 protein: CSARPHENTGELFF
CDR3 DNA: TGCAGTGCTAGACCCCATGAGAACACCGGGGAGCTGTTTTTT

J gene: TRBJ2-1
V gene: TRBV24-1
clone size: NA
D gene: NA
CDR3 protein: CTTSDPGTGDWNEQFF
CDR3 DNA: TGTACCACCAGTGATCCTGGTACAGGAGATTGGAATGAGCAGTTCTTC

J gene: TRBJ2-1
V gene: TRBV29-1
clone size: few
D gene: TRBD2
CDR3 protein: CSVASPGLTGGGEQFF
CDR3 DNA: TGCAGCGTTGCCAGCCCGGGACTAACGGGAGGCGGTGAGCAGTTCTTT

J gene: TRBJ2-1
V gene: TRBV6-1
clone size: once
D gene: NA
CDR3 protein: CASTEGGAPSSEQFF
CDR3 DNA: TGTGCCAGCACTGAAGGTGGCGCACCGAGCAGTGAGCAGTTCTTC

J gene: TRBJ2-1
V gene: TRBV6-1
clone size: NA
D gene: NA
CDR3 protein: CASSQEGGTSYNEQSF
CDR3 DNA: TGTGCCAGCAGTCAAGAGGGCGGGACGTCATACAATGAGCAGTCCTTC

J gene: TRBJ2-7
V gene: TRBV10-3
clone size: NA
D gene: NA
CDR3 protein: CAIRDFYNHYEQYF
CDR3 DNA: TGTGCCATCCGGGACTTTTATAACCACTACGAGCAGTACTTC

J gene: TRBJ2-7
V gene: TRBV28
clone size: NA
D gene: NA
CDR3 protein: CASSSRIQEGAYEQYF
CDR3 DNA: TGTGCCAGCAGTTCTAGGATACAGGAGGGAGCCTACGAGCAGTACTTC

J gene: TRBJ2-6
V gene: TRBV6-7
clone size: NA
D gene: NA
CDR3 protein: CASSYREKKRANVLTF
CDR3 DNA: TGTGCCAGCAGTTACAGAGAAAAAAAGAGGGCCAATGTCCTGACTTTT

J gene: TRBJ2-3
V gene: TRBV11-1
clone size: NA
D gene: NA
CDR3 protein: CASNLSVGSTDMQYF
CDR3 DNA: TGTGCCAGCAACCTCTCTGTGGGGTCCACAGATATGCAGTATTTT

J gene: TRBJ1-2
V gene: TRBV25-1
clone size: NA
D gene: NA
CDR3 protein: CASSDGGNYGYTF
CDR3 DNA: TGTGCCAGCAGTGATGGAGGGAACTATGGCTACACCTTC

J gene: TRBJ1-1
V gene: TRBV29-1
clone size: once
D gene: NA
CDR3 protein: CSVRGIGAEAYF
CDR3 DNA: TGCAGCGTTAGAGGGATCGGGGCTGAAGCTTACTTT

J gene: TRBJ2-1
V gene: TRBV5-4
clone size: NA
D gene: TRBD2
CDR3 protein: CASEGAGDGDEQFF
CDR3 DNA: TGTGCCAGCGAGGGAGCGGGAGATGGCGATGAGCAGTTCTTC

J gene: TRBJ2-3
V gene: TRBV10-1
clone size: many
D gene: NA
CDR3 protein: CASSEGDFSTDTQYF
CDR3 DNA: TGCGCCAGCAGTGAAGGGGACTTCAGCACAGATACGCAGTATTTT

J gene: TRBJ1-5
V gene: TRBV6-5
clone size: many
D gene: NA
CDR3 protein: CASSYSGSLGQPQHF
CDR3 DNA: TGTGCCAGCAGTTACTCGGGCAGCCTCGGGCAGCCCCAGCATTTT